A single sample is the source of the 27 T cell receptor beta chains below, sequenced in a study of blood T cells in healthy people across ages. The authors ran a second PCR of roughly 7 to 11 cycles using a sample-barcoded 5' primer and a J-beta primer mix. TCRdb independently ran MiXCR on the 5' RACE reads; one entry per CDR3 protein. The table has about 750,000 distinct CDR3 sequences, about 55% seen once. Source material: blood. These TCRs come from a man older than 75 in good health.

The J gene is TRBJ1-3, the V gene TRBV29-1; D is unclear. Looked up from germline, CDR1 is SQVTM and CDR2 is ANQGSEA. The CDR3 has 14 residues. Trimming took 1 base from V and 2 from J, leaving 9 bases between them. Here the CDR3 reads CSVEGGVPGNTIYF. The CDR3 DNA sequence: TGCAGCGTTGAAGGCGGGGTCCCTGGAAACACCATATATTTT.

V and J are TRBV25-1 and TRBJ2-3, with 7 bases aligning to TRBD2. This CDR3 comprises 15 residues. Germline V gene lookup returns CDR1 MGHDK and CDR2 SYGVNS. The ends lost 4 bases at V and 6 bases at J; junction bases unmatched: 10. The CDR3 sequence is CASSVSAGDVDTQYF. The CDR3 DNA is TGTGCCAGCAGTGTCAGCGCGGGGGACGTGGATACGCAGTATTTT.

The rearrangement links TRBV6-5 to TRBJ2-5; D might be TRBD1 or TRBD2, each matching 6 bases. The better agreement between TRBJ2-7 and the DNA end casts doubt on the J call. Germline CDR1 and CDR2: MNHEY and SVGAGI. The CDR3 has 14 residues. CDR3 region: CASKTRRGVYEQYF. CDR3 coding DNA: TGTGCCAGCAAAACACGAAGGGGGGTTTACGAGCAGTACTTC.

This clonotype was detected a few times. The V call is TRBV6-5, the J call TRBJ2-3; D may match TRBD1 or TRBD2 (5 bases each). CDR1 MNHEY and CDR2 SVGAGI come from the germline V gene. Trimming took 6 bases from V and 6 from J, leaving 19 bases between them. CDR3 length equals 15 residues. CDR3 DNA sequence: TGTGCCAGCAGACCTCCGGGACCTACCTTCGATACGCAGTATTTT. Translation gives CASRPPGPTFDTQYF.

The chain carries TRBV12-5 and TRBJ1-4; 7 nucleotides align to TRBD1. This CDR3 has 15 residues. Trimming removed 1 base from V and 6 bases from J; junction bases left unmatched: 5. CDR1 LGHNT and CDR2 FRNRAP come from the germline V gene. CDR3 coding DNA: TGTGCTAGTGGTTTGGAGGCAGGGGGTTATGAAAAACTGTTTTTT. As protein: CASGLEAGGYEKLFF. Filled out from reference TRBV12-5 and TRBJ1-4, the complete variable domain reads DARVTQTPRHKVTEMGQEVTMRCQPILGHNTVFWYRQTMMQGLELLAYFRNRAPLDDSGMPKDRFSAEMPDATLATLKIQPSEPRDSAVYFCASGLEAGGYEKLFFGSGTQLSVL.

In nucleotides, the CDR3 is TGCAGCGTTGAATGGCAGGAAGGTAGTGGGCAGTTCTTC. The encoded protein is CSVEWQEGSGQFF. The chain combines TRBV29-1 with TRBJ2-1; D remains unclear. The V end lost 2 bases, the J end lost 12 bases, and 17 bases lay between the germline ends. The CDR3 contains 13 residues. Per germline, CDR1 SQVTM and CDR2 ANQGSEA.

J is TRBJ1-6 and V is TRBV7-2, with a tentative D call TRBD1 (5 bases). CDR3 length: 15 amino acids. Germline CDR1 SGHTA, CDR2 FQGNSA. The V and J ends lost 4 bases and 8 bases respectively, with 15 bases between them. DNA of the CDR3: TGTGCCAGCAGCTCAACCGGGGCATGGGATTCACCCCTCCACTTT. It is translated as CASSSTGAWDSPLHF.

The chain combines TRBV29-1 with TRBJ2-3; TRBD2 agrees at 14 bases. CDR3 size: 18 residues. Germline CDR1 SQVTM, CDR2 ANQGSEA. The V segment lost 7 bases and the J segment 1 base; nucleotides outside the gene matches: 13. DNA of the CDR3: TGCAGCGCTCAATATCCCGGGACTAGCGGGAGAGGCACAGATACGCAGTATTTT. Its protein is CSAQYPGTSGRGTDTQYF.

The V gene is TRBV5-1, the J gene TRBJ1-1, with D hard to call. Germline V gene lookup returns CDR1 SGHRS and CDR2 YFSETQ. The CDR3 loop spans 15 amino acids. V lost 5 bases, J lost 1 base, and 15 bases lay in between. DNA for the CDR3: TGCGCCAGCAGGACGGGAGAACGGGGGAACACTGAAGCTTTCTTT. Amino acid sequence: CASRTGERGNTEAFF.

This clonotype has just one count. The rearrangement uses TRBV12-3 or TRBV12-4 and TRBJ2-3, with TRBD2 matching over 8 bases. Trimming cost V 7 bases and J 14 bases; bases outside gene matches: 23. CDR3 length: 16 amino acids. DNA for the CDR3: TGTGCCAGCACTACTAGAGCGGGAGTCGAGGACAGATACGCGTATTTT. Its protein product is CASTTRAGVEDRYAYF.

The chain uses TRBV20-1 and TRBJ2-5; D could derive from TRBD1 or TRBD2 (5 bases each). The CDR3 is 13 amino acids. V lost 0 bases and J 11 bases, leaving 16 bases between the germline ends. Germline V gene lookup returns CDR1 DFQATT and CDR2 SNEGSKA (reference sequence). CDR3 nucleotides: TGCAGTGCTAGAGACTCGGGGCGAGGGATTCAGTACTTC. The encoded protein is CSARDSGRGIQYF.

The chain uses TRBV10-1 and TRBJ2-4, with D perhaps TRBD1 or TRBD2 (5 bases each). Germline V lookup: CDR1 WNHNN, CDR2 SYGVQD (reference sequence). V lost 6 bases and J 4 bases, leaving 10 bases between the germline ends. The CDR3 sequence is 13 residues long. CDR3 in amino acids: CASRGDQKNIQYF. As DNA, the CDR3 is TGCGCCAGCAGGGGGGACCAGAAAAACATTCAGTACTTC.

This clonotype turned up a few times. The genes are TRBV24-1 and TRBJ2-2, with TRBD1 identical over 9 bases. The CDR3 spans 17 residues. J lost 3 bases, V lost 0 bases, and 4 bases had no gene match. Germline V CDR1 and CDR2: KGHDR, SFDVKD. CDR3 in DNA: TGTGCCACCAGTGATTTGTCACAGGGGGCGGACACCGGGGAGCTGTTTTTT. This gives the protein CATSDLSQGADTGELFF.

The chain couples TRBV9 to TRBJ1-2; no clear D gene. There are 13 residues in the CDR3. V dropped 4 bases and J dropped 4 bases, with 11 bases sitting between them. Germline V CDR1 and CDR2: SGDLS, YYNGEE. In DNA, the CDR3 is TGTGCCAGCAGCAGTAGACTGCCCTATGGCTACACCTTC. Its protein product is CASSSRLPYGYTF.

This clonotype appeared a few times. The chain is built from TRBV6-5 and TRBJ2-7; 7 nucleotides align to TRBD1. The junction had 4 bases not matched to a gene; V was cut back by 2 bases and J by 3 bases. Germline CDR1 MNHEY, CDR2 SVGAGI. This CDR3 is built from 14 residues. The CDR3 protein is CASSYRDSFYEQYF. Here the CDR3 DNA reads TGTGCCAGCAGTTACCGGGACAGCTTCTACGAGCAGTACTTC.

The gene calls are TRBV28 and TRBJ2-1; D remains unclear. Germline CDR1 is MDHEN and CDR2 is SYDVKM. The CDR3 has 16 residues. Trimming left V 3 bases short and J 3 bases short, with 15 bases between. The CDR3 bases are TGTGCCAGCAGTTTCCCCCCACGTTTGGTCTACAATGAGCAGTTCTTC. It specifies CASSFPPRLVYNEQFF.

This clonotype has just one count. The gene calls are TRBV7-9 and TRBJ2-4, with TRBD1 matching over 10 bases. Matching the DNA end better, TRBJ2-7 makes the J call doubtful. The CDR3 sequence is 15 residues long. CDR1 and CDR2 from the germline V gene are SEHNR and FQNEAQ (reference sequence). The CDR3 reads CASSSTGGASYEQYF. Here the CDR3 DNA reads TGTGCCAGCAGCTCGACAGGGGGCGCTTCCTACGAGCAGTACTTC.

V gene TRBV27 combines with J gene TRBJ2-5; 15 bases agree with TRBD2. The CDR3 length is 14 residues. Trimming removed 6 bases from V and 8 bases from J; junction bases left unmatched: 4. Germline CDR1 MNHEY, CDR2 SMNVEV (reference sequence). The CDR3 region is CASRTGLAGGTQYF. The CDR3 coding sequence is TGTGCCAGCAGGACGGGACTAGCGGGAGGCACCCAGTACTTC.

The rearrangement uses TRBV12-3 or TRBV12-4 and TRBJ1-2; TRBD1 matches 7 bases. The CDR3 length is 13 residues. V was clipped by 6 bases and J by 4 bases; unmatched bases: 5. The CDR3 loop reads CASRTGLSYGYTF. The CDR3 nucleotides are TGTGCCAGCAGGACAGGGTTGAGCTATGGCTACACCTTC.

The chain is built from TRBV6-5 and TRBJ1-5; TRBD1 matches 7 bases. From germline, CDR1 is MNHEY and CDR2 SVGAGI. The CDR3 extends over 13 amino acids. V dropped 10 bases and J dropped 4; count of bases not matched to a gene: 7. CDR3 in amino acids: CATRRDRNQPQHF. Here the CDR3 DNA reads TGTGCCACTCGCCGGGACAGAAATCAGCCCCAGCATTTT.

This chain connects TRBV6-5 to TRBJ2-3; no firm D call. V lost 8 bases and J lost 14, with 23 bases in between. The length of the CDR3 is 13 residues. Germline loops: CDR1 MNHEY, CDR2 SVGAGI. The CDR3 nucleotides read TGTGCCAGCCAACACTCCCGATACGGATACGCGTATTTT. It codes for CASQHSRYGYAYF.

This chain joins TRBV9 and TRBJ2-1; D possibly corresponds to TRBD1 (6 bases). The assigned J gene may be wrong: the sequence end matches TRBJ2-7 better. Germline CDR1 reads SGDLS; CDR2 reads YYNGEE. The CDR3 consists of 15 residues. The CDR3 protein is CASSPTGTSYNEQYF. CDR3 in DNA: TGTGCCAGCAGCCCCACCGGGACATCCTACAATGAGCAGTACTTC.

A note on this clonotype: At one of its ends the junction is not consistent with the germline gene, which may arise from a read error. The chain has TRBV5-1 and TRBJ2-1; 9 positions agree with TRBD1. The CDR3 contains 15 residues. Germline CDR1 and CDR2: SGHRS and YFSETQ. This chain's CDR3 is CVSSLPPGQGSEQFF. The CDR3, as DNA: TGCGTCAGCAGCTTGCCCCCGGGACAGGGAAGTGAGCAGTTCTTC.

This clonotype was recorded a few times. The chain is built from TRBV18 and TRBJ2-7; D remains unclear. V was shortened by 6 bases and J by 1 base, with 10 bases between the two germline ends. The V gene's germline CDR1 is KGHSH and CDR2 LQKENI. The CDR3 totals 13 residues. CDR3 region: CASSDVTSYEQYF. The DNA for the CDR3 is TGTGCCAGCTCGGACGTGACTTCCTACGAGCAGTACTTC.

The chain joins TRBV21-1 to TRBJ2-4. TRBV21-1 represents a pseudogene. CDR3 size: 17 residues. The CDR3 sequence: CASSKTEQTEAKNIQYF. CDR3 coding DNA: TGTGCCAGCAGCAAAACGGAACAAACCGAAGCCAAAAACATTCAGTACTTC.

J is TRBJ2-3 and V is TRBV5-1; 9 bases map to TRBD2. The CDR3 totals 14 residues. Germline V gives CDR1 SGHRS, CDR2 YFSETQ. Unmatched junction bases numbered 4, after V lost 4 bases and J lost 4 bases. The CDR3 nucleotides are TGCGCCAGCAGCCTTCGGACTAGCGCAGATACGCAGTATTTT. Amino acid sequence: CASSLRTSADTQYF.

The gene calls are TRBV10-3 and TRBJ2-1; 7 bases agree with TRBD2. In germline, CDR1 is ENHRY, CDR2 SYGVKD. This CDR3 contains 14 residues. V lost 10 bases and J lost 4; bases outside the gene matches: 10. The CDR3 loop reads CATAVGGSYNEQFF. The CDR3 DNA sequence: TGTGCCACCGCAGTGGGAGGGTCGTACAATGAGCAGTTCTTC.